Below are 17 T cell receptor beta chains sequenced from a single sample in a study of CXCR3-negative and CXCR3-positive naive CD8 T cells. Carrying UMI labels, the TRB cDNA libraries were prepared through 5' RACE. Reprocessing the 5' RACE reads, TCRdb reports a single entry for every CDR3 protein and omits DNA. Recorded for this sample: more than 65,000 distinct CDR3 sequences. Sequencing used naive CXCR3- CD8+ T cells from blood. As for subset: CD45RO-CCR7+CD27+CD95- naive CD8+ T cells lacking CXCR3 (TNR3-). These receptors were obtained from a human donor in good health. Some clones in this sample may be carry-over from other donors' samples.

V gene TRBV11-2 combines with J gene TRBJ2-3; TCRdb indicates TRBD2, and absent DNA this call remains unverified. The CDR3 is 18 residues long. Germline V gene sequence: CDR1 SGHAT, CDR2 FQNNGV. The CDR3: CASSSRLEPRGGPDTQYF.

This rearrangement joins TRBV5-1 to TRBJ2-7; without DNA, the TCRdb call of TRBD2 cannot be checked. The CDR3 is 15 amino acids. The germline V gene encodes CDR1 SGHRS and CDR2 YFSETQ. CDR3 protein: CASSTWTSGSYEQYF.

The CDR3 here is CASSYQGQGANYGYTF. The chain uses TRBV6-5 and TRBJ1-2; no DNA is available, so the TRBD1 call from TCRdb remains unchecked. CDR1 MNHEY and CDR2 SVGAGI come from the germline V gene. The CDR3 runs 16 residues.

The V gene is TRBV4-1, the J gene TRBJ2-1; TCRdb picks TRBD2, but there is no DNA to check that call. CDR3 length: 16 residues. CDR1 and CDR2 from the germline V gene are MGHRA and YSYEKL. The CDR3 reads CASSQGASRRGNEQFF.

This chain joins TRBV20-1 and TRBJ2-1; the D call of TRBD2 rests on TCRdb alone, since no DNA is present to check it. CDR1 and CDR2 (germline): DFQATT, SNEGSKA (reference sequence). The CDR3 length is 15 residues. This CDR3 reads CSARDLAGAYNEQFF.

The rearrangement joins TRBV28 to TRBJ2-5; the TCRdb D gene call, TRBD1, has no DNA to confirm it. Germline lookup yields CDR1 MDHEN and CDR2 SYDVKM. This CDR3 is 15 amino acids long. CDR3 loop: CASSLGQDDQETQYF.

This rearrangement joins TRBV5-4 to TRBJ2-7; the TCRdb D gene call, TRBD1, has no DNA to confirm it. In germline, CDR1 is SGHNT, CDR2 YYREEE (reference sequence). CDR3 length: 14 amino acids. The CDR3 reads CASSSDTGYYEQYF.

V and J are TRBV29-1 and TRBJ2-7; the D call from TCRdb, TRBD1, cannot be confirmed without DNA. This CDR3 is built from 13 residues. Germline V gene sequence: CDR1 SQVTM, CDR2 ANQGSEA. The CDR3 loop reads CSVLPGQGYEQYF.

The chain recombines TRBV4-1 with TRBJ1-1; TCRdb's D call, TRBD1, is unchecked because there is no DNA. Germline V lookup: CDR1 MGHRA, CDR2 YSYEKL. There are 17 residues in the CDR3. CDR3 protein: CASSHDGVGRGDTEAFF.

The V call is TRBV4-1, the J call TRBJ1-1; TCRdb calls TRBD1, which cannot be checked without DNA. Germline V gene lookup returns CDR1 MGHRA and CDR2 YSYEKL. This CDR3 comprises 17 residues. The CDR3 region is CASSQEGRWGDNTEAFF.

The chain combines TRBV6-6 with TRBJ1-4; without DNA, the TCRdb call of TRBD1 cannot be checked. This CDR3 contains 15 residues. Germline-derived CDR1 and CDR2 are MNHNY and SVGAGI (reference sequence). CDR3 in amino acids: CASSYSEGTSEKLFF.

The chain is built from TRBV27 and TRBJ2-1; TCRdb proposes TRBD2, but this gene call is untestable without DNA. CDR1 is MNHEY and CDR2 is SMNVEV in the germline V gene (reference sequence). CDR3 length: 15 amino acids. The chain's CDR3 is CASSFSGHSSYEQFF.

The chain uses TRBV4-1 and TRBJ2-1; with no DNA, the TCRdb D assignment of TRBD2 cannot be verified. Germline CDR1 MGHRA, CDR2 YSYEKL. This CDR3 spans 15 amino acids. Here the CDR3 reads CASSYRLAGAHEQFF.

The chain links TRBV28 to TRBJ2-1. Germline-derived CDR1 and CDR2 are MDHEN and SYDVKM. CDR3 size: 13 residues. CDR3 sequence reads: CASSLVPNNEQFF.

The chain joins TRBV7-9 to TRBJ1-2; TCRdb's D gene call, TRBD1, goes unchecked for lack of DNA. This CDR3 is 16 amino acids long. Germline values: CDR1 SEHNR, CDR2 FQNEAQ (reference sequence). CDR3 amino acids: CASSPTHRGVNYGYTF.

The chain recombines TRBV12-3 or TRBV12-4 with TRBJ2-3. The CDR3 runs 15 residues. CDR3 sequence reads: CASSLSTYSTDTQYF.

The CDR3: CASTGSHVTHTEAFF. This chain uses TRBV12-3 or TRBV12-4 with TRBJ1-1; no DNA is available, so the TRBD1 call from TCRdb remains unchecked. The CDR3 runs to 15 residues.